Shown below are 29 T cell receptor beta chains from a single sample sequenced in a study of blood T cells in healthy people across ages. The second PCR ran about 6 to 11 cycles with a sample-barcoded 5' primer and J-beta primers. MiXCR, run by TCRdb on the 5' RACE reads, gives a single entry per CDR3 protein. This table holds more than 650,000 distinct CDR3 sequences, 20% to 30% found once. The sample was also reused in another study, on T cells of mothers and their children.

The sequencing input was blood. The receptor source for this set is a boy younger than 18 in good health.

The chain recombines TRBV7-2 with TRBJ2-3; D gene ambiguous. This CDR3 has 13 amino acids. V was pared by 5 bases and J by 6 bases, with 12 bases between. Germline CDR1 is SGHTA and CDR2 is FQGNSA. The chain's CDR3 is CASSRAQRDTQYF. The CDR3 nucleotides read TGTGCCAGCAGCAGGGCCCAAAGGGATACGCAGTATTTT.

This clonotype has more than one count but fewer than ten. The V gene is TRBV28, the J gene TRBJ1-1; weak D call: TRBD1 (5 bases). The germline CDR1 and CDR2 sequences are MDHEN and SYDVKM. The CDR3 covers 14 residues. Between the trimmed V and J ends, which lost 6 bases and 1 base, there was a span of 12 bases. For the CDR3, the DNA is TGTGCCAGCAGGGGACGTGGGTCGAACACTGAAGCTTTCTTT. The encoded protein is CASRGRGSNTEAFF.

The genes are TRBV11-1 and TRBJ2-7; 11 bases match TRBD1. Germline CDR1 and CDR2: SGHAT and FQDESV (reference sequence). This CDR3 has 17 amino acids. Trimming cost V 5 bases and J 6 bases; bases outside gene matches: 15. CDR3 loop: CASSNVRDRGLAGEQYF. For the CDR3, the DNA is TGTGCCAGCAGCAACGTCCGGGACAGGGGGTTGGCGGGCGAGCAGTACTTC.

This clonotype was seen more than once but under ten times. The chain links TRBV2 to TRBJ2-5; 12 bases map to TRBD2. The better agreement between TRBJ2-1 and the DNA end casts doubt on the J call. From germline, CDR1 is SNHLY and CDR2 FYNNEI. The CDR3 contains 12 residues. The CDR3 protein is CASSETSGSQFF. For the CDR3, the DNA is TGTGCCAGCAGTGAGACTAGCGGGAGTCAGTTCTTC.

In its sample, this clonotype was seen a few times. This CDR3 is CASSPQRGEQFF. The CDR3 coding sequence is TGTGCCAGCAGTCCTCAGCGGGGAGAGCAGTTCTTC. The rearrangement joins TRBV5-5 to TRBJ2-5; 7 positions match TRBD2. The last part of the DNA fits TRBJ2-1 better; the J call may be wrong. Germline V CDR1 and CDR2: SGHKS, YYEKEE (reference sequence). This CDR3 has 12 amino acids.

The table lists this clonotype with a few counts. V is TRBV14 and J is TRBJ1-2, with TRBD1 as a possible D gene (6 bases). CDR1 and CDR2 from the germline V gene are SGHDN and FVKESK. V was cut by 5 bases and J by 0 bases, with 10 bases left in between. The CDR3 spans 14 residues. The CDR3 coding sequence is TGTGCCAGCAGCACACAGGGTGCTAACTATGGCTACACCTTC. Its protein is CASSTQGANYGYTF.

The sample holds a few counts of this clonotype. The V and J genes are TRBV28 and TRBJ2-7; unclear D gene. Trimming shortened V by 3 bases and J by 3 bases, and 3 bases separated the two germline ends. The CDR3 is made up of 11 amino acids. Germline CDR1 and CDR2: MDHEN and SYDVKM. The CDR3 DNA sequence: TGTGCCAGCAGTTTTTTCTACGAGCAGTACTTC. Its translation: CASSFFYEQYF.

This clonotype has more than one count but fewer than ten. The CDR3 region has the DNA TGTGCCAGCAGCCCCGACAGGGGGCGAGGGTTGTTTTTT. Protein: CASSPDRGRGLFF. This rearrangement joins TRBV7-2 to TRBJ1-4; 10 bases agree with TRBD1. CDR1 and CDR2 (germline): SGHTA, FQGNSA. This CDR3 is built from 13 residues. The J segment lost 15 bases and the V segment lost 5 bases, leaving 9 bases of the junction unmatched.

The chain employs TRBV4-2 and TRBJ1-4; D is perhaps TRBD1 (6 bases). The CDR3 has 16 residues. With 4 bases removed from V and 0 bases from J, the gap between germline ends came to 12 bases. In germline, CDR1 is LGHNA, CDR2 YNFKEQ. The CDR3 sequence: CASSPRGPTTNEKLFF. CDR3 DNA sequence: TGTGCCAGCAGCCCCCGGGGGCCTACAACTAATGAAAAACTGTTTTTT.

This chain joins TRBV4-2 and TRBJ2-7; possible D gene TRBD2, 7 bases. Trimming removed 1 base at V and 4 bases at J, with 14 bases between. The CDR3 extends over 15 amino acids. Germline V gene sequence: CDR1 LGHNA, CDR2 YNFKEQ. CDR3 nucleotides: TGTGCCAGCAGCCAAGCGCCGGGGGGACAATACGAGCAGTACTTC. Translated, it gives CASSQAPGGQYEQYF.

The chain employs TRBV2 and TRBJ2-3; 8 bases are shared with TRBD2. Per germline, CDR1 SNHLY and CDR2 FYNNEI. V was clipped by 6 bases and J by 5 bases; unmatched bases: 7. The CDR3 spans 14 residues. The CDR3 is CASSPGGQGDTQYF. The CDR3 DNA sequence: TGTGCCAGCAGCCCGGGGGGGCAGGGAGATACGCAGTATTTT. The full variable domain, completed using reference TRBV2 and TRBJ2-3, is EPEVTQTPSHQVTQMGQEVILRCVPISNHLYFYWYRQILGQKVEFLVSFYNNEISEKSEIFDDQFSVERPDGSNFTLKIRSTKLEDSAMYFCASSPGGQGDTQYFGPGTRLTVL.

This chain's CDR3 is CASPTEAFF. The CDR3 nucleotides are TGTGCCAGCCCAACTGAAGCTTTCTTT. V and J are TRBV21-1 and TRBJ1-1. TRBV21-1 is designated a pseudogene. The CDR3 totals 9 residues.

The chain employs TRBV4-2 and TRBJ2-7; possible D gene TRBD2, 7 bases. There are 17 residues in the CDR3. Per the germline V gene, CDR1 is LGHNA and CDR2 is YNFKEQ. Between the trimmed V and J ends, which lost 1 base and 0 bases, there was a span of 16 bases. CDR3 nucleotide sequence: TGTGCCAGCAGCCAAGGGCCGGGGGGCGGGGTCTCCTACGAGCAGTACTTC. Translated, it gives CASSQGPGGGVSYEQYF.

This clonotype came up a few times. The J gene is TRBJ2-2, the V gene TRBV9; D unclear. Trimming pared 3 bases from V and 2 bases from J, leaving 5 bases between. Germline assignment: CDR1 SGDLS and CDR2 YYNGEE. CDR3 size: 13 residues. DNA of the CDR3: TGTGCCAGCAGCGGGGCAAACACCGGGGAGCTGTTTTTT. This gives the protein CASSGANTGELFF.

This clonotype was picked up a small number of times. The chain recombines TRBV20-1 with TRBJ1-2, with D hard to call. Trimming took 0 bases from V and 2 from J, leaving 7 bases between them. Germline V gene lookup returns CDR1 DFQATT and CDR2 SNEGSKA (reference sequence). The CDR3 loop spans 13 amino acids. The CDR3: CSARDGVNYGYTF. In DNA, the CDR3 is TGCAGTGCTAGAGACGGAGTAAACTATGGCTACACCTTC.

The sample holds a few counts of this clonotype. The CDR3 sequence is CGTGGVSKNEQFF. In DNA, the CDR3 is TGTGGTACCGGGGGGGTGAGTAAGAATGAGCAGTTCTTC. V and J are TRBV6-5 and TRBJ2-1; 8 bases map to TRBD2. Germline loops: CDR1 MNHEY, CDR2 SVGAGI. The CDR3 is 13 amino acids.

This chain uses TRBV12-3 or TRBV12-4 with TRBJ1-6; a weak D match, TRBD1 (5 bases). V was trimmed by 6 bases and J by 7 bases, leaving 16 bases between them. The CDR3 has 15 residues. The CDR3 reads CASRTGRPGNSPLHF. Here the CDR3 DNA reads TGTGCCAGCAGAACGGGACGCCCCGGCAATTCACCCCTCCACTTT.

The chain carries TRBV5-1 and TRBJ2-5; D remains unclear. The assigned J gene may be wrong: the sequence end matches TRBJ2-7 better. The CDR3 consists of 15 residues. Germline CDR1 and CDR2: SGHRS and YFSETQ. Here the CDR3 reads CASSLTEGRLSEQYF. The CDR3 DNA is TGCGCCAGCAGCTTGACCGAAGGCCGGCTAAGCGAGCAGTACTTC.

The chain recombines TRBV5-1 with TRBJ2-5, with D unresolved. The length of the CDR3 is 14 residues. Germline V gene sequence: CDR1 SGHRS, CDR2 YFSETQ. The ends were cut back, 1 base at V and 5 bases at J, with 12 bases in the middle. The CDR3 nucleotides are TGCGCCAGCAGCTTGATCGGCCCGCAGGAGACCCAGTACTTC. This encodes CASSLIGPQETQYF.

As to this clonotype: An end of the junction does not agree with germline; a read error may underlie this. The V call is TRBV12-3 or TRBV12-4, the J call TRBJ2-3; possibly TRBD1 for D (5 bases). This CDR3 has 14 amino acids. The CDR3 nucleotides read TGTGCCAGCATCCCCCGCCCCAGGGCAGATGCGCAGTATTTT. This codes for CASIPRPRADAQYF.

The genes are TRBV12-3 or TRBV12-4 and TRBJ2-1; no definite D call. This CDR3 has 14 residues. V dropped 7 bases and J dropped 6 bases, with 16 bases sitting between them. The CDR3 DNA reads as TGTGCCAGCACCACCTTCGACTCGGCCAATGAGCAGTTCTTC. This gives the protein CASTTFDSANEQFF.

This clonotype has just a few counts. The J gene is TRBJ1-4, the V gene TRBV6-5, with 9 bases matching TRBD1. The CDR3 has 16 amino acids. Germline CDR1 is MNHEY and CDR2 is SVGAGI. The trim removed 4 bases at V and 8 bases at J, leaving 11 bases unmatched. The CDR3 bases are TGTGCCAGCAGTTTGGACAGGGGCCAAGCCAGGGAAAAACTGTTTTTT. Encoded protein: CASSLDRGQAREKLFF.

The chain is built from TRBV16 and TRBJ2-7; D remains ambiguous. This CDR3 region has 13 residues. Trimming pared 1 base from V and 0 bases from J, leaving 4 bases between. CDR1 KGHSY and CDR2 FQNENV come from the germline V gene. The CDR3 DNA follows: TGTGCCAGCAGCCAATACAGCTCCTACGAGCAGTACTTC. Its translation is CASSQYSSYEQYF.

Only a few counts were recorded for this clonotype. The CDR3 nucleotides read TGTGCCAGCAGTTACTCGACTAGCCGGGGAGATACGCAGTATTTT. It yields the protein CASSYSTSRGDTQYF. The rearrangement joins TRBV6-5 to TRBJ2-3; TRBD2 aligns across 7 bases. Germline values: CDR1 MNHEY, CDR2 SVGAGI. CDR3 length: 15 residues. V lost 0 bases, J lost 5 bases, and 5 bases stayed unmatched.

This clonotype was observed a few times. The rearrangement links TRBV5-1 to TRBJ2-1; 12 bases match TRBD2. This CDR3 comprises 15 residues. After removal of 3 bases from V and 3 bases from J, the junction contained 1 base not matched to a gene. CDR1 and CDR2 from the germline V gene are SGHRS and YFSETQ. This CDR3 is CASSSSGGVYNEQFF. Written as DNA, the CDR3 is TGCGCCAGCAGCTCTAGCGGGGGGGTCTACAATGAGCAGTTCTTC.

This clonotype was observed a few times. The chain combines TRBV7-3 with TRBJ2-1, with 14 bases that match TRBD2. The CDR3 totals 17 residues. V shed 5 bases, J shed 7 bases, and the junction held 10 bases outside the gene matches. The germline V gene encodes CDR1 SGHTA and CDR2 FQGTGA. The chain's CDR3 is CASSPNLGLAGGNEQFF. The DNA for the CDR3 is TGTGCCAGCAGCCCAAACCTCGGACTAGCGGGGGGAAATGAGCAGTTCTTC.

The chain links TRBV20-1 to TRBJ1-1; D unclear. Germline V gives CDR1 DFQATT, CDR2 SNEGSKA (reference sequence). The CDR3 loop spans 15 amino acids. Trimming removed 0 bases from V and 1 base from J, with 12 bases in between. CDR3 protein: CSARDPDTENTEAFF. CDR3 in DNA: TGCAGTGCTAGAGATCCCGACACGGAGAACACTGAAGCTTTCTTT.

Only a few counts were recorded for this clonotype. The chain uses TRBV12-3 or TRBV12-4 and TRBJ2-5, with TRBD1 matching 9 bases. The J call is in doubt because the DNA end fits TRBJ2-7 better. This CDR3 contains 15 residues. CDR3 DNA sequence: TGTGCCAGCGCCCCGATCGGGACAGGGACATACGAGCAGTACTTC. The encoded protein is CASAPIGTGTYEQYF.

This clonotype turned up a few times. The CDR3, as DNA: TGTGCCAGCAGCTCAGCAGCGCAAACAACTAATGAAAAACTGTTTTTT. As protein: CASSSAAQTTNEKLFF. The rearrangement uses TRBV5-5 and TRBJ1-4; D is undetermined. The CDR3 has 16 amino acids. Trimming stripped 3 bases from V and 0 bases from J, with 12 bases between. Germline-derived CDR1 and CDR2 are SGHKS and YYEKEE (reference sequence).